Each of the 9 T cell receptor beta chains below was sequenced from the same sample in a study of Graves' ophthalmopathy and Graves' hyperthyroidism. The TCR beta CDR3 regions underwent amplification from RNA transcripts. First-round RT-PCR employed HTBI primers, with a second-round multiplex PCR after it. TCRdb processed the multiplex PCR reads anew with MiXCR; each CDR3 protein has one entry. The top ten hold about 4.1% of the sample, which has roughly 600,000 distinct CDR3 sequences, roughly 40% seen once. The sequenced sample consisted of peripheral blood or thyroid tissue (not recorded which). The receptors were sampled from an adult man with Graves' hyperthyroidism.

This clonotype has ten or more counts. The rearrangement links TRBV2 to TRBJ2-5; D possibly corresponds to TRBD1 (6 bases). CDR3 length: 13 amino acids. Germline V gene sequence: CDR1 SNHLY, CDR2 FYNNEI. Trimming stripped 3 bases from V and 4 bases from J, with 9 bases between. This CDR3 is CASSDGGRETQYF. The CDR3 DNA sequence: TGTGCCAGCAGTGATGGGGGCAGAGAGACCCAGTACTTC.

This clonotype was counted ten times or more. The chain combines TRBV10-2 with TRBJ2-5; D is unclear. CDR3 length equals 16 residues. Germline V lookup: CDR1 WSHSY, CDR2 SAAADI. V was cut by 4 bases and J by 2 bases, with 17 bases left in between. Here the CDR3 reads CASSVSAAAGQETQYF. The CDR3 nucleotides are TGCGCCAGCAGTGTATCGGCAGCTGCAGGTCAAGAGACCCAGTACTTC.

This clonotype has more than one count but fewer than ten. For the CDR3, the DNA is TGTGCCAGCAGTTTTGCAGTAGCGGGTAACACCGGGGAGCTGTTTTTT. Translation: CASSFAVAGNTGELFF. This sequence joins TRBV28 and TRBJ2-2; the match to TRBD2 covers 7 bases. Trimming removed 3 bases from V and 2 bases from J; junction bases left unmatched: 6. The CDR3 contains 16 residues. CDR1 and CDR2 from the germline V gene are MDHEN and SYDVKM.

In its sample, this clonotype was seen once. Since a much larger clone is just one base distant, this may be a read error. This rearrangement joins TRBV29-1 to TRBJ1-2, with a tentative D call TRBD1 (5 bases). Germline lookup yields CDR1 SQVTM and CDR2 ANQGSEA. The CDR3 extends over 15 amino acids. V gave up 4 bases and J gave up 0 bases, with 15 bases separating them. The CDR3 region is CSVGTGDRSNYGYTF. CDR3 in DNA: TGCAGCGTTGGAACCGGGGACCGTTCTAACTATGGCTACACCTTC.

The chain uses TRBV7-9 and TRBJ1-6; D perhaps matches TRBD1 (5 bases). CDR3 length: 16 amino acids. Germline-derived CDR1 and CDR2 are SEHNR and FQNEAQ (reference sequence). Trimming left V 2 bases short and J 10 bases short, with 18 bases between. The CDR3 loop reads CASSLRAGGSGSPLHF. The CDR3 nucleotides are TGTGCCAGCAGCTTACGGGCGGGGGGGTCTGGGTCACCCCTCCACTTT. The full variable domain, with the rest looked up from reference TRBV7-9 and TRBJ1-6, is DTGVSQNPRHKITKRGQNVTFRCDPISEHNRLYWYRQTLGQGPEFLTYFQNEAQLEKSRLLSDRFSAERPKGSFSTLEIQRTEQGDSAMYLCASSLRAGGSGSPLHFGNGTRLTVT.

This clonotype occurred many times. V usage is TRBV24-1 and J usage is TRBJ2-2, with 8 bases that match TRBD2. The length of the CDR3 is 16 residues. Looked up from germline, CDR1 is KGHDR and CDR2 is SFDVKD. V shed 4 bases, J shed 4 bases, and the junction held 7 bases outside the gene matches. The CDR3 is CATSDLLAESTGELFF. The CDR3, as DNA: TGTGCCACCAGTGACCTACTAGCGGAGAGCACCGGGGAGCTGTTTTTT.

This clonotype was observed a few times. The rearrangement links TRBV9 to TRBJ2-6, with TRBD2 as a possible D gene (5 bases). In germline, CDR1 is SGDLS, CDR2 YYNGEE. Trimming pared 4 bases from V and 4 bases from J, leaving 9 bases between. This CDR3 has 14 residues. CDR3 nucleotides: TGTGCCAGCAGCCCAGGCGGGGGGGCCAACGTCCTGACTTTC. This translates into CASSPGGGANVLTF.

This clonotype was recorded many times. This chain uses TRBV20-1 with TRBJ2-5; D gene ambiguous. This CDR3 contains 17 residues. CDR1 DFQATT and CDR2 SNEGSKA come from the germline V gene (reference sequence). V lost 0 bases, J lost 1 base, and 18 bases lay in between. DNA of the CDR3: TGCAGTGCTAGAGATCTGTGGCAGCGTCTATCCCAAGAGACCCAGTACTTC. This translates into CSARDLWQRLSQETQYF.

This clonotype was detected a few times. V usage is TRBV30 and J usage is TRBJ1-2; TRBD1 agrees at 10 bases. J gave up 4 bases and V 4 bases, and 6 bases lay outside the gene matches. In germline, CDR1 is GTSNPN, CDR2 SVGIG (reference sequence). The CDR3 contains 14 residues. CDR3 protein: CAWIGTGESYGYTF. As DNA, the CDR3 is TGTGCCTGGATAGGGACAGGGGAGAGCTATGGCTACACCTTC.